This T cell receptor (beta chain) comes out of a study of cytomegalovirus exposure and HLA in healthy donors. General study points: In an earlier analysis, most TCR beta V segments were productive about 87% or about 30% of the time.

A multiplex PCR was run with 60 Vbeta primers and 13 Jbeta primers. Original data processing: Later, an analysis found 65 million to 85 million unique TCR beta chains, and 9.5 million to 11 million of these were shared. Libraries were prepared by immunoSEQ multiplex PCR; TCRdb keeps only in-frame clonotypes and omits some of them. V, J and clone size are those of that table, while D and trimming were read from the DNA. Its table lists some 130,000 clones. Trimming removed 7 bases from V and 4 bases from J; junction bases left unmatched: 9. Germline values: CDR1 MNHNS, CDR2 SASEGT. The CDR3 is 15 residues long. A remark on this clone: The antigen is unknown.

Source material: PBMCs. The chain joins TRBV6-1 to TRBJ2-2; 7 bases line up with TRBD1. The TCR originated in a man between 18 and 35 years old in good health and CMV-seronegative. The CDR3 DNA is TGTGCCAGCATTTGGGACAGCCAGGGCACCGGGGAGCTGTTTTTT. Protein sequence: CASIWDSQGTGELFF.